These 24 T cell receptor beta chains came from one sample sequenced in a study of blood T cell repertoires in COVID-19. Here immunoSEQ multiplex PCR was the method, and the copy in TCRdb shows in-frame clones only, minus some. The sample has over 300,000 clones; about 83% are singletons. Sequenced material: peripheral blood. The receptors were gathered from a woman between 45 and 65 years old with acute or convalescent COVID-19.

This clone appeared a single time. This chain links TRBV19 with TRBJ1-1; D may be TRBD1 (5 bases). The length of the CDR3 is 13 residues. V lost 8 bases and J 4 bases, leaving 14 bases between the germline ends. Germline CDR1 is LNHDA and CDR2 is SQIVND (reference sequence). This CDR3 is CASPGEGSTEAFF. The CDR3 DNA follows: TGTGCCAGTCCCGGGGAGGGGAGCACTGAAGCTTTCTTT.

Only one count was recorded for this clone. The rearrangement uses TRBV12-3 or TRBV12-4 and TRBJ2-7; no clear D. Trimming took off 3 bases at V and 2 bases at J, with 8 bases between the two ends. The CDR3 has 13 amino acids. The CDR3 DNA sequence: TGTGCCAGCAGTTTGGCTCTTACCTACGAGCAGTACTTC. This sequence encodes CASSLALTYEQYF.

The chain has TRBV2 and TRBJ1-4; D call uncertain. CDR1 is SNHLY, CDR2 FYNNEI, per germline. The CDR3 consists of 14 residues. Trimming pared 7 bases from V and 8 bases from J, leaving 17 bases between. CDR3 residues: CASTASRSGEKLFF. In DNA, the CDR3 is TGTGCCAGCACTGCTTCACGTAGCGGGGAAAAACTGTTTTTT.

V gene TRBV11-2 combines with J gene TRBJ2-7; the D gene is possibly TRBD1 (6 bases). V was pared by 2 bases and J by 12 bases, with 20 bases between. The CDR3 is 14 amino acids. Germline loops: CDR1 SGHAT, CDR2 FQNNGV. CDR3 sequence: CASSLTPAGAAVYF. In DNA, the CDR3 is TGTGCCAGCAGCTTAACCCCGGCAGGGGCAGCCGTGTACTTC.

For this clone: This same CDR3 is encoded by further DNA sequences in the sample. The chain recombines TRBV11-2 with TRBJ2-3; 7 bases match TRBD2. Germline lookup yields CDR1 SGHAT and CDR2 FQNNGV. Trimming at V came to 4 bases and at J to 1 base, leaving 2 bases not matched to a gene. This CDR3 is 14 amino acids long. CDR3 residues: CASSSSGGTDTQYF. CDR3 sequence (DNA): TGTGCCAGCAGCTCTAGCGGAGGCACAGATACGCAGTATTTT.

V is TRBV6-5 and J is TRBJ2-4, with a tentative D call TRBD1 (6 bases). The V gene's germline CDR1 is MNHEY and CDR2 SVGAGI. Trimming removed 6 bases from V and 6 bases from J, with 15 bases in between. The CDR3 runs 14 residues. CDR3 in DNA: TGTGCCAGCAGGAGAGGGGGTAGTTTAAACATTCAGTACTTC. It translates to CASRRGGSLNIQYF.

The CDR3 loop reads CASSEGAGPEGYTF. The CDR3 region has the DNA TGTGCCAGCAGCGAAGGGGCAGGGCCGGAAGGCTACACCTTC. The rearrangement joins TRBV3-1 (or the pseudogene TRBV3-2) to TRBJ1-2; TRBD1 is a possible D gene (5 bases). The CDR3 is made up of 14 amino acids. The ends were cut back, 5 bases at V and 8 bases at J, with 18 bases in the middle. The germline gives CDR1 LGHDT, CDR2 YNNKEL (reference sequence).

This rearrangement joins TRBV18 to TRBJ2-1; weak D call: TRBD2 (6 bases). V lost 3 bases and J lost 8, with 14 bases in between. Germline assignment: CDR1 KGHSH and CDR2 LQKENI. This CDR3 has 14 amino acids. The CDR3 coding sequence is TGTGCCAGCTCACCGAACGTACGCGGGGATGAGCAGTTCTTC. As protein: CASSPNVRGDEQFF.

This clone showed up just once. The CDR3 loop reads CATSFGGGGDTQYF. DNA for the CDR3: TGTGCCACCTCATTCGGCGGGGGTGGAGATACGCAGTATTTT. The genes are TRBV19 and TRBJ2-3; 7 nucleotides match TRBD2. Germline V CDR1 and CDR2: LNHDA, SQIVND (reference sequence). The length of the CDR3 is 14 residues. V gave up 10 bases and J gave up 5 bases; unmatched junction bases: 12.

The chain has TRBV7-2 and TRBJ1-6, with 8 bases matching TRBD1. This CDR3 comprises 14 residues. After removal of 5 bases from V and 10 bases from J, the junction contained 7 bases not matched to a gene. CDR1 SGHTA and CDR2 FQGNSA come from the germline V gene. This chain's CDR3 is CASSPRTGRSPLHF. Written as DNA, the CDR3 is TGTGCCAGCAGCCCCAGGACAGGGCGATCACCCCTCCACTTT.

J is TRBJ1-2 and V is TRBV5-4; 7 nucleotides match TRBD1. Losses at the gene ends were 4 bases for V and 7 bases for J; bases not matched to a gene: 10. The CDR3 spans 14 residues. The germline CDR1 and CDR2 sequences are SGHNT and YYREEE (reference sequence). CDR3 bases: TGTGCCAGCAGCCTAAAAGGGGGCTTAATTGGCTACACCTTC. This translates into CASSLKGGLIGYTF.

This clone appeared a few times. The V and J genes are TRBV5-1 and TRBJ1-2; unclear D gene. The CDR3 has 13 residues. In germline, CDR1 is SGHRS, CDR2 YFSETQ. V was pared by 0 bases and J by 2 bases, with 5 bases between. The CDR3 DNA is TGCGCCAGCAGCTTGGGTCCGAACTATGGCTACACCTTC. This encodes CASSLGPNYGYTF.

This rearrangement joins TRBV11-2 to TRBJ2-5, with D perhaps matching TRBD2 (5 bases). Trimming pared 0 bases from V and 4 bases from J, leaving 18 bases between. The V gene's germline CDR1 is SGHAT and CDR2 FQNNGV. CDR3 length: 17 residues. CDR3 residues: CASSLELVGVSPETQYF. The CDR3 DNA sequence: TGTGCCAGCAGCTTAGAACTAGTCGGGGTTTCCCCAGAGACCCAGTACTTC.

V is TRBV10-3 and J is TRBJ2-1, with 9 bases that match TRBD1. The V and J ends lost 0 bases and 7 bases, in that order; junction bases with no gene match: 7. CDR1 and CDR2 from the germline V gene are ENHRY and SYGVKD. The CDR3 is 16 amino acids. In DNA form, the CDR3 reads TGTGCCATCAGTGAGTCGGGACAGGGAGTTTTGAATGAGCAGTTCTTC. It encodes CAISESGQGVLNEQFF.

The rearrangement uses TRBV11-2 and TRBJ1-2, with 10 bases aligning to TRBD1. Looked up from germline, CDR1 is SGHAT and CDR2 is FQNNGV. The CDR3 has 15 residues. V trimming: 5 bases; J trimming: 3 bases; junction bases outside the gene matches: 6. CDR3 amino acids: CASSLTGTGDYGYTF. The CDR3 coding sequence is TGTGCCAGCAGCCTAACCGGGACAGGGGACTATGGCTACACCTTC.

This clone has only one observation. Here the CDR3 reads CASSLEQGMRYTF. In nucleotides, the CDR3 is TGCGCCAGCAGCTTGGAACAGGGGATGCGCTACACCTTC. V usage is TRBV5-1 and J usage is TRBJ1-2; TRBD1 matches at 7 bases. Germline V gives CDR1 SGHRS, CDR2 YFSETQ. The CDR3 extends over 13 amino acids. Trimming cost V 0 bases and J 9 bases; bases outside gene matches: 5.

The V call is TRBV4-3, the J call TRBJ1-2; 10 bases match TRBD1. The CDR3 covers 15 residues. Germline CDR1 LGHNA, CDR2 YSLEER. V gave up 1 base and J gave up 8 bases; unmatched junction bases: 7. CDR3 DNA sequence: TGCGCCAGCAGCCAAGTACCGGGACAGGGGATGGGCTACACCTTC. Translation: CASSQVPGQGMGYTF.

The chain joins TRBV5-1 to TRBJ2-3, with 15 bases lining up with TRBD2. Germline assignment: CDR1 SGHRS and CDR2 YFSETQ. V lost 5 bases to trimming and J lost 5 bases; unmatched junction nucleotides: 6. The CDR3 runs 16 residues. Written as DNA, the CDR3 is TGCGCCAGCAGGGCTGGACTAGCGGGGGGGTTAGATACGCAGTATTTT. This encodes CASRAGLAGGLDTQYF.

V and J are TRBV5-1 and TRBJ2-5, with a tentative D call TRBD2 (6 bases). The germline V gene has CDR1 SGHRS and CDR2 YFSETQ. The CDR3 is 12 residues long. Trimming shortened V by 4 bases and J by 5 bases, and 9 bases separated the two germline ends. This chain's CDR3 is CASSPGRETQYF. CDR3 nucleotides: TGCGCCAGCAGCCCAGGGAGGGAGACCCAGTACTTC.

The rearrangement links TRBV7-2 to TRBJ2-3, with 10 bases aligning to TRBD2. The J segment lost 0 bases and the V segment lost 1 base, leaving 4 bases of the junction unmatched. This CDR3 is 17 amino acids long. Germline-derived CDR1 and CDR2 are SGHTA and FQGNSA. The CDR3 DNA is TGTGCCAGCAGCTTAGATTTAGCGGGGGGAAGCACAGATACGCAGTATTTT. Its protein is CASSLDLAGGSTDTQYF.

V and J are TRBV29-1 and TRBJ1-1; 9 bases map to TRBD1. V was pared by 6 bases and J by 6 bases, with 8 bases of the junction left unmatched. The CDR3 totals 13 residues. Germline lookup yields CDR1 SQVTM and CDR2 ANQGSEA. The CDR3 DNA reads as TGCAGCGTCGCACAGGGGGCACTCGCTGAAGCTTTCTTT. Its protein is CSVAQGALAEAFF.

This chain joins TRBV10-3 and TRBJ1-4; no firm D call. With 5 bases removed from V and 8 bases from J, the gap between germline ends came to 15 bases. The CDR3 is 14 residues long. CDR1 and CDR2 from the germline V gene are ENHRY and SYGVKD. The CDR3 region has the DNA TGTGCCATCAGTCCCAGGATGGAGGAGGAAAAACTGTTTTTT. This sequence encodes CAISPRMEEEKLFF.

This chain connects TRBV9 to TRBJ1-1, with D unresolved. Germline-derived CDR1 and CDR2 are SGDLS and YYNGEE. The CDR3 is 13 amino acids. Deletions cut 0 bases from V and 6 bases from J, with 9 bases between. The DNA for the CDR3 is TGTGCCAGCAGCGTAGACGGGGAGGCTGAAGCTTTCTTT. Translation: CASSVDGEAEAFF.

This chain uses TRBV18 with TRBJ2-3; 8 positions agree with TRBD2. This CDR3 has 14 residues. Germline CDR1 KGHSH, CDR2 LQKENI. V shed 2 bases, J shed 14 bases, and the junction held 12 bases outside the gene matches. The CDR3 protein is CASSPESGGSLGYF. The DNA for the CDR3 is TGTGCCAGCTCACCAGAGAGCGGGGGCTCCTTGGGGTATTTT.